This TCR beta chain is from a study of patients and donors after allogeneic stem cell transplantation. TCRdb passed the RT-PCR reads through MiXCR, listing each CDR3 protein once. The table lists fewer than 10,000 distinct CDR3 sequences, approximately 4% of them singletons. V lost 1 base, J lost 5 bases, and 5 bases stayed unmatched. Germline V gene lookup returns CDR1 SGHVS and CDR2 FNYEAQ. This CDR3 spans 15 amino acids. Many counts were recorded for this clonotype. The rearrangement joins TRBV7-6 to TRBJ2-1; 7 bases align to TRBD2. Sequencing input: blood, either unsorted or a sorted T cell fraction (not recorded which). The clonotype originates from a human donor who was either an allogeneic HSCT recipient or a stem cell or donor lymphocyte infusion donor (not recorded which). It is not recorded whose cells these are; they may come from a transplant donor. The CDR3 DNA follows: TGTGCCAGCAGCTTAGTGCAGGGACTAAACAATGAGCAGTTCTTC. Translated, it gives CASSLVQGLNNEQFF.